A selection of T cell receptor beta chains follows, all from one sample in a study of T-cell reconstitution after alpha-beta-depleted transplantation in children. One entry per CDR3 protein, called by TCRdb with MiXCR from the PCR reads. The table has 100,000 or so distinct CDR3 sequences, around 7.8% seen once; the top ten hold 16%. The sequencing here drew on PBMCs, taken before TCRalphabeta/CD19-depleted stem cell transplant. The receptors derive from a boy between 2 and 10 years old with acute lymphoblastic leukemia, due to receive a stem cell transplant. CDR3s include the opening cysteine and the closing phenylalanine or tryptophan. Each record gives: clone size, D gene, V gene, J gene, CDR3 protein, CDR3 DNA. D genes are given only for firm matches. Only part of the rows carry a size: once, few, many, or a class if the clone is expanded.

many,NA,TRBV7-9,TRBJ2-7,CASSSMSSYEQYF,TGTGCCAGCAGCTCCATGAGCTCCTACGAGCAGTACTTC
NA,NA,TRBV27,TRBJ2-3,CASNVVGSSTDTQYF,TGTGCCAGCAACGTCGTGGGCTCTAGCACAGATACGCAGTATTTT
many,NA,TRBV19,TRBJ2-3,CASSIEGDPAYGDTQYF,TGTGCCAGTAGTATAGAAGGGGACCCAGCGTATGGAGATACGCAGTATTTT
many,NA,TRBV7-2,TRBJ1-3,CASSTHQSLSGNTIYF,TGTGCCAGCAGCACTCACCAAAGTCTCTCTGGAAACACCATATATTTT
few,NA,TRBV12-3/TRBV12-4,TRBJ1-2,CASSLVFTWANYGYTF,TGTGCCAGCAGTTTAGTTTTTACCTGGGCTAACTATGGCTACACCTTC
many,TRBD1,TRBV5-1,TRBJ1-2,CASTLGQGKDGYTF,TGCGCCAGCACCCTCGGACAGGGAAAGGATGGCTACACCTTC
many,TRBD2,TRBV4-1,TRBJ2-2,CASSQRKSGGGLNTGELFF,TGCGCCAGCAGCCAACGAAAGTCGGGCGGGGGGTTGAACACCGGGGAGCTGTTTTTT
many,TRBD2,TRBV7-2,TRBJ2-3,CASSLVTASGSDTQYF,TGTGCCAGCAGCTTAGTGACGGCTAGCGGTTCAGATACGCAGTATTTT
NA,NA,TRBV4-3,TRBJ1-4,CASSQDGAAGSEKLFF,TGCGCCAGCAGCCAAGATGGGGCAGCAGGGAGTGAAAAACTGTTTTTT
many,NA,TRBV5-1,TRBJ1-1,CASSSSMNTEAFF,TGCGCCAGCAGCTCCTCAATGAACACTGAAGCTTTCTTT
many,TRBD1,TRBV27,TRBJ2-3,CASSTTGGFADTQYF,TGTGCCAGCAGTACCACAGGGGGATTTGCAGATACGCAGTATTTT
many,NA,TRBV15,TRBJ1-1,CATSRGGSGSAEAFF,TGTGCCACCAGCAGAGGAGGATCAGGGTCGGCTGAAGCTTTCTTT
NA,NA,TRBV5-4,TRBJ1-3,CASSWGELCSGNTIYF,TGTGCCAGCAGCTGGGGGGAACTCTGCTCCGGAAACACCATATATTTT